A selection of T cell receptor beta chains follows, all from one sample in a study of CD8 T cells in ankylosing spondylitis. TCRdb re-called the 5' RACE reads with MiXCR, one entry per CDR3 protein. The data show about 69,000 distinct CDR3 sequences, under 5.5% seen once. Sequenced sample: blood, either unsorted or a sorted T cell fraction (not recorded which). Source of these receptors: a male donor with ankylosing spondylitis or in good health (not recorded which). Both conserved end residues are part of each CDR3. The order of the fields is J gene, clone size, V gene, D gene, CDR3 protein, CDR3 DNA. D genes are given only for firm matches. Clone sizes are shown as how often the clone was seen (once, few, many) or a class if it is expanded.

J: TRBJ2-1; size: many; V: TRBV7-8; D: TRBD2; CDR3: CASSLEASGVYNEQFF; DNA: TGTGCCAGCAGCTTAGAGGCTAGCGGGGTATACAATGAGCAGTTCTTC
J: TRBJ1-6; size: many; V: TRBV20-1; D: NA; CDR3: CSALLTGGNNSPLHF; DNA: TGCAGTGCTCTTCTGACAGGCGGAAATAATTCACCCCTCCACTTT
J: TRBJ2-3; size: many; V: TRBV12-3/TRBV12-4; D: TRBD2; CDR3: CASSRTRATDTQYF; DNA: TGTGCCAGCAGTCGGACTAGAGCCACAGATACGCAGTATTTT
J: TRBJ2-7; size: many; V: TRBV6-6; D: NA; CDR3: CASSHTETYEQYF; DNA: TGTGCCAGCAGCCACACGGAAACCTACGAGCAGTACTTC
J: TRBJ1-6; size: many; V: TRBV3-1; D: NA; CDR3: CASSRLAGHSPLHF; DNA: TGTGCCAGCAGCCGTTTAGCAGGGCATTCACCCCTCCACTTT
J: TRBJ1-1; size: many; V: TRBV7-9; D: NA; CDR3: CASSPEGLELNTEAFF; DNA: TGTGCCAGCAGCCCCGAGGGGTTGGAGCTTAACACTGAAGCTTTCTTT
J: TRBJ2-5; size: few; V: TRBV7-2; D: NA; CDR3: CASSLGLLETQYF; DNA: TGTGCCAGCAGCTTAGGACTTTTAGAGACCCAGTACTTC
J: TRBJ2-7; size: many; V: TRBV21-1; D: NA; CDR3: CASSKWTGRVDEQYF; DNA: TGTGCCAGCAGCAAATGGACAGGGAGGGTAGACGAGCAGTACTTC
J: TRBJ1-6; size: many; V: TRBV12-3/TRBV12-4; D: TRBD1; CDR3: CASSGQGSSPLHF; DNA: TGTGCCAGCAGTGGACAGGGATCTTCACCCCTCCACTTT
J: TRBJ1-1; size: many; V: TRBV7-9; D: NA; CDR3: CASPRGAGALDTEAFF; DNA: TGTGCCAGCCCTAGAGGGGCAGGGGCTTTGGACACTGAAGCTTTCTTT
J: TRBJ1-3; size: many; V: TRBV2; D: NA; CDR3: CASSGQFSSGNTIYF; DNA: TGTGCCAGCAGCGGACAGTTTAGCTCTGGAAACACCATATATTTT
J: TRBJ1-4; size: many; V: TRBV25-1; D: TRBD1; CDR3: CASSDSTGGNEKLFF; DNA: TGTGCCAGCAGTGATTCGACAGGGGGAAATGAAAAACTGTTTTTT
J: TRBJ2-2; size: many; V: TRBV12-3/TRBV12-4; D: NA; CDR3: CASRPKQGFGELFF; DNA: TGTGCCAGCAGGCCGAAACAGGGCTTCGGGGAGCTGTTTTTT
J: TRBJ2-7; size: many; V: TRBV2; D: TRBD1; CDR3: CASAGTGSSYEQYF; DNA: TGTGCCAGTGCCGGGACAGGGAGCTCCTACGAGCAGTACTTC
J: TRBJ1-6; size: many; V: TRBV20-1; D: NA; CDR3: CSARTAGGSYNSPLHF; DNA: TGCAGTGCTAGAACCGCTGGTGGGTCCTATAATTCACCCCTCCACTTT
J: TRBJ2-1; size: many; V: TRBV18; D: TRBD1; CDR3: CASSPSAGGHNEQFF; DNA: TGTGCCAGCTCACCATCCGCAGGGGGACACAATGAGCAGTTCTTC
J: TRBJ2-5; size: many; V: TRBV6-5; D: NA; CDR3: CASSLTGLYQETQYF; DNA: TGTGCCAGCAGTTTGACAGGACTGTACCAAGAGACCCAGTACTTC
J: TRBJ2-3; size: many; V: TRBV29-1; D: NA; CDR3: CSLFRDGTDTQYF; DNA: TGCAGCTTATTCCGGGACGGCACAGATACGCAGTATTTT
J: TRBJ1-1; size: few; V: TRBV20-1; D: NA; CDR3: CSARIPTGEAFF; DNA: TGCAGTGCTAGGATACCTACAGGAGAAGCTTTCTTT
J: TRBJ2-1; size: many; V: TRBV7-8; D: TRBD2; CDR3: CASSSKTSGGTYNEQFF; DNA: TGTGCCAGCAGCTCAAAGACTAGCGGGGGTACCTACAATGAGCAGTTCTTC
J: TRBJ1-1; size: many; V: TRBV18; D: TRBD1; CDR3: CASSLNPQGEGAEAFF; DNA: TGTGCCAGCTCACTCAACCCCCAGGGGGAAGGTGCTGAAGCTTTCTTT
J: TRBJ2-7; size: many; V: TRBV7-9; D: NA; CDR3: CASSSLYYEQYF; DNA: TGTGCCAGCAGCTCCCTATACTACGAGCAGTACTTC
J: TRBJ1-2; size: many; V: TRBV29-1; D: TRBD1; CDR3: CSVTPGQNYGYTF; DNA: TGCAGCGTAACTCCGGGACAGAACTATGGCTACACCTTC